This T cell receptor (beta chain) was observed in a study of T cells after yellow fever vaccination. The study, taken as a whole, reports: Post-booster repertoires again held most primary-vaccination clones (about 96% CD4, around 90% CD8). Though it reached lower strength, the secondary response hit its peak faster, day 5 versus 15. There was a small share of clonotypes that showed up in both the CD4 and CD8 compartments.

Germline CDR1 SGHTA, CDR2 FQGTGA. CDR3 length: 15 amino acids. As regards this clonotype: What it binds is not known. This may be a read error, as it is one base from a much larger clone.

UMIs and a universal primer site were added when TCR cDNA was made by 5'RACE template switching. From the 5' RACE reads, TCRdb called clonotypes with MiXCR, one entry per CDR3 protein. The repertoire holds a few hundred thousand distinct CDR3 sequences, with 4.1% as singletons. The sequencing used PBMCs, collected 5 days after the yellow fever booster vaccination. This chain joins TRBV7-3 and TRBJ2-3; 8 positions match TRBD2. The TCR sequence derives from a man younger than 30 who received the YFV17D yellow fever vaccine. Here the CDR3 reads CVSSSQRGRTDTQYF. CDR3 sequence (DNA): TGTGTCAGCAGCTCCCAGCGGGGGCGCACAGATACGCAGTATTTT.